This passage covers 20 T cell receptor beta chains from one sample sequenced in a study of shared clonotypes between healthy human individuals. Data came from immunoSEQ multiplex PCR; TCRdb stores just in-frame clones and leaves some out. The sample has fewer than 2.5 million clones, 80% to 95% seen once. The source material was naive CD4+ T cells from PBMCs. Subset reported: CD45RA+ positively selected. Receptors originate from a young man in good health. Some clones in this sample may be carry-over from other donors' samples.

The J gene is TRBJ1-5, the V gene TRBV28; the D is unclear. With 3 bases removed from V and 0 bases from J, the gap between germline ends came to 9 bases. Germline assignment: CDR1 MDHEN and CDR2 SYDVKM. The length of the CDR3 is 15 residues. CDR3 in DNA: TGTGCCAGCAGTTTTCGGACGCCTAGCAATCAGCCCCAGCATTTT. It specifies CASSFRTPSNQPQHF.

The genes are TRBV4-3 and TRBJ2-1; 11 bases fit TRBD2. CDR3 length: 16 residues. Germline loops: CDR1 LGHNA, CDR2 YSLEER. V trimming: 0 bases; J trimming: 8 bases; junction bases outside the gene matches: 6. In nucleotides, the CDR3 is TGCGCCAGCAGCCAAGATACGACTAGCGGGAAATATGAGCAGTTCTTC. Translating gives CASSQDTTSGKYEQFF.

In DNA form, the CDR3 reads TGTGCCAGTGGCTTACAGATAAACTATGGCTACACCTTC. Translated: CASGLQINYGYTF. The chain uses TRBV19 and TRBJ1-2; no reliable D call. The germline CDR1 and CDR2 sequences are LNHDA and SQIVND (reference sequence). This CDR3 region has 13 residues. Trimming left V 8 bases short and J 2 bases short, with 12 bases between.

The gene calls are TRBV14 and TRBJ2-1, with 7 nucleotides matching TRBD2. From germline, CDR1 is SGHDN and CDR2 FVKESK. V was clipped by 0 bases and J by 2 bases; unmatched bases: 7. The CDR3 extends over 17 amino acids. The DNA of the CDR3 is TGTGCCAGCAGCCAAGATCGAGCGGGAAAAACCTACAATGAGCAGTTCTTC. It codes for CASSQDRAGKTYNEQFF.

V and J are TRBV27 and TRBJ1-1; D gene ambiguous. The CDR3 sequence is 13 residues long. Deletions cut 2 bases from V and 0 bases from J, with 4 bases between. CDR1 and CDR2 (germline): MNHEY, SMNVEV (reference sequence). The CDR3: CASSLRMNTEAFF. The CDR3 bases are TGTGCCAGCAGTTTACGCATGAACACTGAAGCTTTCTTT.

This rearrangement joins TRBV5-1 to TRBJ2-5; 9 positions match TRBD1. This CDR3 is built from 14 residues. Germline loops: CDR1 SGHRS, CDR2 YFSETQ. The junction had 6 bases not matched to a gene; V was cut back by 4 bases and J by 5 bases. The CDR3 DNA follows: TGCGCCAGCAGCCGGGACAGGGTAGGCGAGACCCAGTACTTC. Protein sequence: CASSRDRVGETQYF.

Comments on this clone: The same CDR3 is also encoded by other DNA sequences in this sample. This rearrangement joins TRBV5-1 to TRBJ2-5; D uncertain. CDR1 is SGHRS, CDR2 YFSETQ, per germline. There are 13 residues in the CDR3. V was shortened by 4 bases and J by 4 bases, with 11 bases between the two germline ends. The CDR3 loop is CASSPAAGETQYF. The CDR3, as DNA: TGCGCCAGCAGCCCGGCCGCCGGAGAGACCCAGTACTTC.

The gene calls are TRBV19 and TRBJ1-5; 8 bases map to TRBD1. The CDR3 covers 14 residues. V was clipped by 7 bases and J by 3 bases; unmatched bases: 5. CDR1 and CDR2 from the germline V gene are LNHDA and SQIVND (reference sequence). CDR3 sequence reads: CASTPGGLNQPQHF. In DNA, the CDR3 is TGTGCCAGTACCCCAGGGGGCCTCAATCAGCCCCAGCATTTT.

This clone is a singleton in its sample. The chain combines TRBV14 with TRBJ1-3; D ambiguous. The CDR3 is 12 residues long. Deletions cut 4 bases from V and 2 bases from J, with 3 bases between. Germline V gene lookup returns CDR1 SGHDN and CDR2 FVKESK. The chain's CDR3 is CASSRTGNTIYF. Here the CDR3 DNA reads TGTGCCAGCAGCCGCACTGGAAACACCATATATTTT.

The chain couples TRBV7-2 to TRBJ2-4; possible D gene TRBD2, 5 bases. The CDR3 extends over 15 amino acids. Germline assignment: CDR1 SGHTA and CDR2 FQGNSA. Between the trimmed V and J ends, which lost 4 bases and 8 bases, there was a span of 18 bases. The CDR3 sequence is CASSSWRAPADIQYF. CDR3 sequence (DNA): TGTGCCAGCAGCTCCTGGCGGGCCCCTGCGGACATTCAGTACTTC.

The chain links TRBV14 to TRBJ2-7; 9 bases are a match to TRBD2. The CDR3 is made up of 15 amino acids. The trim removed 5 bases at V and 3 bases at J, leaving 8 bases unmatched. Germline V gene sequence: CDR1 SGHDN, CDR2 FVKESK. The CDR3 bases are TGTGCCAGCAGCGGGGGGACTAGCACGAACTACGAGCAGTACTTC. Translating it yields CASSGGTSTNYEQYF. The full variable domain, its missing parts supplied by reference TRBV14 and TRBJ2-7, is EAGVTQFPSHSVIEKGQTVTLRCDPISGHDNLYWYRRVMGKEIKFLLHFVKESKQDESGMPNNRFLAERTGGTYSTLKVQPAELEDSGVYFCASSGGTSTNYEQYFGPGTRLTVT.

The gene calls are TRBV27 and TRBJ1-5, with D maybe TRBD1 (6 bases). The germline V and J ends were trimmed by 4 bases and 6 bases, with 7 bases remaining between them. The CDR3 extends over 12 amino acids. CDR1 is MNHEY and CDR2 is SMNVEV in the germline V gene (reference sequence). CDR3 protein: CASSSGVQPQHF. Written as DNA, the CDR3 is TGTGCCAGCAGTTCAGGGGTTCAGCCCCAGCATTTT.

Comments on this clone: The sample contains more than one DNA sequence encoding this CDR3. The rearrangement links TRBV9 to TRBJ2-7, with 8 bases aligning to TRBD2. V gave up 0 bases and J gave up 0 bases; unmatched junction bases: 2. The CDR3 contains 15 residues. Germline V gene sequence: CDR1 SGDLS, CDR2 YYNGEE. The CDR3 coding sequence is TGTGCCAGCAGCGTAGGCAGCGGGAGCTCCTACGAGCAGTACTTC. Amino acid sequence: CASSVGSGSSYEQYF. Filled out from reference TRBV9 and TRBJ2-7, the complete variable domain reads DSGVTQTPKHLITATGQRVTLRCSPRSGDLSVYWYQQSLDQGLQFLIQYYNGEERAKGNILERFSAQQFPDLHSELNLSSLELGDSALYFCASSVGSGSSYEQYFGPGTRLTVT.

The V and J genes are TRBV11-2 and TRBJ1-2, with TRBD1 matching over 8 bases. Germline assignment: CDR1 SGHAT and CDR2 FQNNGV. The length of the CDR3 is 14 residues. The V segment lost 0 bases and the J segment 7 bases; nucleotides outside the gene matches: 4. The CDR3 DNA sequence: TGTGCCAGCAGCTTAGAGCCGACAGGGGTTGGCTACACCTTC. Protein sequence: CASSLEPTGVGYTF.

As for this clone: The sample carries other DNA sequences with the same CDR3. CDR3 residues: CASRGGSNQPQHF. CDR3 bases: TGTGCCAGCAGAGGGGGTAGCAATCAGCCCCAGCATTTT. The chain joins TRBV28 to TRBJ1-5, with D possibly TRBD1 on 6 matching bases. V was trimmed by 6 bases and J by 0 bases, leaving 6 bases between them. This CDR3 is 13 amino acids long. Germline CDR1 and CDR2: MDHEN and SYDVKM.

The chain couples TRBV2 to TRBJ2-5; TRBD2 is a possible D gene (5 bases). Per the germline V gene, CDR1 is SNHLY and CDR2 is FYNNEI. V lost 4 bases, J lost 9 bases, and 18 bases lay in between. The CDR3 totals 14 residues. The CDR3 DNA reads TGTGCCAGCAGTGCGGGTCGGGGTTTGGTGTCCCAGTACTTC. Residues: CASSAGRGLVSQYF.

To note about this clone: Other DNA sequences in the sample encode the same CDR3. This chain's CDR3 is CASSLQGAGNTIYF. The DNA of the CDR3 is TGTGCCAGCAGCCTACAGGGGGCTGGAAACACCATATATTTT. The chain employs TRBV28 and TRBJ1-3; 8 nucleotides line up with TRBD1. From germline, CDR1 is MDHEN and CDR2 SYDVKM. The V and J ends lost 6 bases and 2 bases, in that order; junction bases with no gene match: 3. This CDR3 has 14 amino acids.

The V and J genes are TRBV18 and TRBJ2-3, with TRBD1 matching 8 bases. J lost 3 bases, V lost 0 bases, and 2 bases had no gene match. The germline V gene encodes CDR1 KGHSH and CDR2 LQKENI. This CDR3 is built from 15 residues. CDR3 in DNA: TGTGCCAGCTCACCACCGCAGGGGGCTACAGATACGCAGTATTTT. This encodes CASSPPQGATDTQYF. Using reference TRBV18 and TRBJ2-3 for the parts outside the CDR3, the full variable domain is NAGVMQNPRHLVRRRGQEARLRCSPMKGHSHVYWYRQLPEEGLKFMVYLQKENIIDESGMPKERFSAEFPKEGPSILRIQQVVRGDSAAYFCASSPPQGATDTQYFGPGTRLTVL.

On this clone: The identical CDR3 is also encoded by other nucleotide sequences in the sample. The CDR3 nucleotides are TGTGCCAGCAGCTTAGGCCTGAACACCGGGGAGCTGTTTTTT. Amino acids: CASSLGLNTGELFF. V is TRBV7-3 and J is TRBJ2-2; D unresolved. This CDR3 region has 14 residues. V dropped 2 bases and J dropped 1 base, with 5 bases sitting between them. Germline V lookup: CDR1 SGHTA, CDR2 FQGTGA.

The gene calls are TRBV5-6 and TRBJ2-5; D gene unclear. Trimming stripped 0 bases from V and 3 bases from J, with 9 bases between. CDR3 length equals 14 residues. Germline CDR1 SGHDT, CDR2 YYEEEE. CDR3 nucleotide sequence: TGTGCCAGCAGCTTGGCCTCTGGAGAAGAGACCCAGTACTTC. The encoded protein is CASSLASGEETQYF. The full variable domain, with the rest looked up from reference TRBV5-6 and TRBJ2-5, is DAGVTQSPTHLIKTRGQQVTLRCSPKSGHDTVSWYQQALGQGPQFIFQYYEEEERQRGNFPDRFSGHQFPNYSSELNVNALLLGDSALYLCASSLASGEETQYFGPGTRLLVL.